This TCR beta chain originates from a study of response to subunit inactivated influenza vaccine. TCRdb independently ran MiXCR on the RT-PCR reads; one entry per CDR3 protein. The sample has about 780,000 distinct CDR3 sequences, around 20% seen once. This CDR3 contains 14 residues. V lost 8 bases and J lost 2, with 15 bases in between. This chain connects TRBV12-3 or TRBV12-4 to TRBJ1-1; D is possibly TRBD1 (5 bases). This TCR derives from a man in his fifties or sixties who received an inactivated influenza vaccine. The sequences come from PBMCs from blood, collected about 5 days after vaccination. This chain's CDR3 is CASQRGGGNTEAFF. In DNA form, the CDR3 reads TGTGCCAGCCAGCGGGGGGGGGGAAACACTGAAGCTTTCTTT.